This TCR beta chain was obtained from a study of blood T cell repertoires in COVID-19. Turning to the study itself: Nucleic acid was either cDNA or gDNA, and it came from T cells, B-cell-depleted T cells, or PBMCs.

V lost 8 bases, J lost 3 bases, and 10 bases stayed unmatched. Germline V CDR1 and CDR2: WSHSY, SAAADI. The CDR3 contains 16 residues. Authors' analysis steps: Reference gene primer amplification in the assay estimated nucleated cell counts. Sequenced by immunoSEQ multiplex PCR; TCRdb stores in-frame clones only, minus some. D and trimming were read from the DNA, whereas the V and J calls and clone size are those reported in that table. The repertoire has around 200,000 clones, roughly 89% of them found once; the top ten carry approximately 6.2%. The specimen sequenced was peripheral blood. The V call is TRBV10-2, the J call TRBJ2-1, with 10 bases identical to TRBD1. This sequence originates from a man between 60 and 70 years old who had recovered from COVID-19. The DNA for the CDR3 is TGCGCCAGCGGAACAAGGGACAGGGGTTTCTACAATGAGCAGTTCTTC. This encodes CASGTRDRGFYNEQFF.